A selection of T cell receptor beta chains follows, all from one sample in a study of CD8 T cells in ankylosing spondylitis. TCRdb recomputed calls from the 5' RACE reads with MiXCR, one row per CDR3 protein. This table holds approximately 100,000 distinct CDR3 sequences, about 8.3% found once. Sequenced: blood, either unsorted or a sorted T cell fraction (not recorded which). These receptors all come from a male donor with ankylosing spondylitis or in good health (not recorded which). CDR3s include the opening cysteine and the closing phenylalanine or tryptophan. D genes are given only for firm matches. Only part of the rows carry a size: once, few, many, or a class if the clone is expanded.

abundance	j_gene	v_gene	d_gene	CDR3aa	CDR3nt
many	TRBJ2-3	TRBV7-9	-	CASSLLRGPTDTQYF	TGTGCCAGCAGCTTACTACGGGGGCCCACAGATACGCAGTATTTT
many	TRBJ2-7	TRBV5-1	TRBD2	CASSLATTGLAGKGEQYF	TGCGCCAGCAGCTTGGCCACTACCGGACTAGCGGGTAAGGGCGAGCAGTACTTC
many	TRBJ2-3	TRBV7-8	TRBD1	CASSPRQGFGTDTQYF	TGTGCCAGCAGCCCTCGACAGGGGTTCGGCACAGATACGCAGTATTTT
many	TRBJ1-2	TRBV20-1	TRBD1	CSATTQGANYGYTF	TGCAGTGCTACCACTCAGGGGGCAAACTATGGCTACACCTTC
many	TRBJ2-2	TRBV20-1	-	CSARAAGQYTGELFF	TGCAGTGCTAGAGCAGCGGGACAGTACACCGGGGAGCTGTTTTTT
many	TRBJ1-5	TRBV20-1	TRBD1	CSARTPGQSFLHEYSNQPQHF	TGCAGTGCTAGAACGCCGGGACAGAGTTTTTTGCACGAATATAGCAATCAGCCCCAGCATTTT
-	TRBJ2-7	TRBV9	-	CASSVGDRSYEQYF	TGTGCCAGCAGCGTAGGAGACAGGAGCTACGAGCAGTACTTC
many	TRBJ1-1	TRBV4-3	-	CASSPRGGKNTEAFF	TGCGCCAGCAGCCCCCGGGGGGGGAAGAACACTGAAGCTTTCTTT
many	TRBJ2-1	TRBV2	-	CASSPTRGYNEQFF	TGTGCCAGCAGCCCTACGCGCGGATACAATGAGCAGTTCTTC
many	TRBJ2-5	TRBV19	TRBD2	CASRRIAGGEETQYF	TGTGCCAGTAGGAGAATAGCGGGAGGGGAAGAGACCCAGTACTTC
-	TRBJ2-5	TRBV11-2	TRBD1	CASSFGTTTGGETQYF	TGTGCCAGCAGCTTTGGGACCACGACAGGGGGAGAGACCCAGTACTTC
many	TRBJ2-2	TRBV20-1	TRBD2	CSARGLAGTGELFF	TGCAGTGCTAGAGGACTAGCGGGAACCGGGGAGCTGTTTTTT
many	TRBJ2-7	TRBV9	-	CASSVGVVSYEQYF	TGTGCCAGCAGCGTAGGCGTAGTCTCCTACGAGCAGTACTTC
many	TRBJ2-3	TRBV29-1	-	CSVELGRDRHTDTQYF	TGCAGCGTTGAACTCGGGAGGGACAGGCACACAGATACGCAGTATTTT
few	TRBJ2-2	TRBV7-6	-	CASSSAQNTGELFF	TGTGCCAGCAGCTCCGCCCAGAACACCGGGGAGCTGTTTTTT
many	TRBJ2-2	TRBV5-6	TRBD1	CASSPGQITGELFF	TGTGCCAGCAGCCCGGGACAGATAACCGGGGAGCTGTTTTTT
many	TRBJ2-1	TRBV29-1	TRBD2	CSVTSGRASYDF	TGCAGCGTTACTAGCGGGAGGGCCTCCTACGACTTC
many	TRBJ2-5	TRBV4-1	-	CASTQTGFLGETQYF	TGCGCCAGCACCCAGACAGGCTTCCTTGGCGAGACCCAGTACTTC
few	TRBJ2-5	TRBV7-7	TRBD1	CASSLRQGVQETQYF	TGTGCTAGCAGCTTAAGGCAGGGGGTTCAAGAGACCCAGTACTTC
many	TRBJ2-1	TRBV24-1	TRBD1	CATSDLRGTGYNEQFF	TGTGCCACCAGTGATTTGAGGGGGACAGGGTACAATGAGCAGTTCTTC
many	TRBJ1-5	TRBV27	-	CASSAPGRQPQHF	TGTGCCAGCAGCGCTCCCGGAAGGCAGCCCCAGCATTTT
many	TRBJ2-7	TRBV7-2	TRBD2	CASSLTSGYEQYF	TGTGCCAGCAGCTTAACTAGCGGCTACGAGCAGTACTTC
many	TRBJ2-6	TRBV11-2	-	CASSLLHRSVLTF	TGTGCCAGCAGCTTATTACATCGGAGCGTCCTGACTTTC